This T cell receptor beta chain was captured in a study of T cell responses to AZD1222 COVID-19 vaccine (dated by TCRdb to the early 2020s). About the investigation overall: Because spike-specific TCR depth and breadth did not differ between the two schedules, AZD1222 recipients who got a second dose at roughly 4 weeks were pooled with those who got a second dose at roughly 12 weeks. A total of roughly 240 trial participants underwent TCR sequencing, of whom 200 to 220 received two doses of AZD1222 and about 25 received two doses of the MenACWY control vaccine. Trial participants were enrolled into age subgroups of 18-55, 56-69 and 70-plus years, which contained 148, 28 and 57 TCR-sequenced participants, respectively. What the authors observed across the whole study: In the small 56-69-year group, the increase in depth fell short of significance, most likely because of low power. Conclusions about previously exposed vaccinees were limited because only a handful of AZD1222 recipients were SARS-CoV-2 seropositive at baseline. Participants were mostly white British, with more females than males. The authors suggested clonal diversity may have been underestimated. A significant rise in spike-specific TCR breadth and depth was observed after two AZD1222 doses relative to day 0 and relative to MenACWY recipients. Because no day 14 peak-response samples were available, the repertoires could be characterized only after the peak T cell response. Reportedly, almost half of the unique spike-specific TCRs recognized epitopes lying outside the regions that are mutated in the B.1.351 and B.1.1.7 variants. The vaccine-associated CD4 TCRs covered the entire spike protein, and the dominant responses fell in regions 160-218 and 743-854.

The CDR3 regions of human TCRbeta chains were analyzed by immunosequencing. In the original analysis: Repertoire TCRs were matched against a reference library of SARS-CoV-2-specific TCRs generated with the MIRA antigen-specificity platform. Breadth was defined as the fraction of unique TCRs that were SARS-CoV-2-associated, and depth was defined as the fraction of total T cells that were SARS-CoV-2-associated. Using the MIRA data, each spike-specific TCR was assigned both to the spike region to which the TCR was reactive and to a CD4 or CD8 class. Log10-transformed breadth and depth values were compared by one-way ANOVA with Sidak's multiple comparisons tests. As stored in TCRdb, this immuneACCESS dataset retains in-frame rearrangements with V and J assigned. A fraction of the clones does not appear; measured against another copy, unresolved V genes explain less than half of the discrepancy, and the remainder lacks a known reason. V, J and clone size reflect that table, while D and trimming were determined from the DNA. Recorded for this sample are 90,000 to 120,000 clones; 85% to 90% of them occurred a single time. The leading ten clones occupy around 15% of the sample.

The CDR3 starts with the cysteine, ends with the phenylalanine, and has 15 residues. Only the CDR3 portion is preserved as DNA: 45 bases, with reading frame beginning at the first base. Between the V and J ends, shortened by 1 base and 2 bases respectively, the junction contains 12 bases. According to the germline V gene, CDR1 reads SGHRS and CDR2 reads YFSETQ. What the time point label conveys for this sample: baseline before first vaccination. Vaccinee samples came from UK trials COV001 and COV002, including a single-blind randomized controlled phase 2/3 trial of AZD1222 (ChAdOx1 nCoV-19) in healthy adults. For TCRbeta chain sequencing, PBMC samples from trial participants were taken at day 0 and at day 28 after the second dose. In regard to this clone: The specificity of this receptor is unknown. No quality values exist for individual bases; no much larger clone is one base distant.

This specimen consisted of peripheral blood, obtained on day 0 of AZD1222 vaccination. The clonotype was recovered from an adult in good health. This chain joins TRBV5-1 to TRBJ1-1; the D gene is perhaps TRBD1, from 5 matching bases. DNA sequence: TGCGCCAGCAGCTTGTTTGGACAAGTAAACACTGAAGCTTTCTTT. Translated, this gives CASSLFGQVNTEAFF.